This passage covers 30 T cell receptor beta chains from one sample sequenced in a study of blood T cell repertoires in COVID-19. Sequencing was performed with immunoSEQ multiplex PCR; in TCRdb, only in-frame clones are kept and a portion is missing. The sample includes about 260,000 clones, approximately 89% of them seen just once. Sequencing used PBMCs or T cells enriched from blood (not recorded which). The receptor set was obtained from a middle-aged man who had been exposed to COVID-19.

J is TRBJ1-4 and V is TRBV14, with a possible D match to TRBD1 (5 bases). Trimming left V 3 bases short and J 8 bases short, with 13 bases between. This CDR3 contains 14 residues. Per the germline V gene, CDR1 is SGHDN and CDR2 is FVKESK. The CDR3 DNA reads TGTGCCAGCAGCCAGGCGATGGGGCAGGAAAAACTGTTTTTT. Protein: CASSQAMGQEKLFF.

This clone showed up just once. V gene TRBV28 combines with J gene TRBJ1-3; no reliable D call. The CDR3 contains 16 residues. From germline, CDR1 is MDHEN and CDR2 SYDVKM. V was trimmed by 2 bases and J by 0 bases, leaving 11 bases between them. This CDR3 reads CASSLPVASSGNTIYF. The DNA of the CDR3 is TGTGCCAGCAGTTTACCCGTGGCCAGCTCTGGAAACACCATATATTTT.

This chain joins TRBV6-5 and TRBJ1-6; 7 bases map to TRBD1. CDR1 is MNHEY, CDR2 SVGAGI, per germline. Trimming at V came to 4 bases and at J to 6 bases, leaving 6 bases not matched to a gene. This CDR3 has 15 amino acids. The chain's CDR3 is CASSLQGRVNSPLHF. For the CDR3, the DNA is TGTGCCAGCAGTTTACAGGGGCGGGTTAATTCACCCCTCCACTTT.

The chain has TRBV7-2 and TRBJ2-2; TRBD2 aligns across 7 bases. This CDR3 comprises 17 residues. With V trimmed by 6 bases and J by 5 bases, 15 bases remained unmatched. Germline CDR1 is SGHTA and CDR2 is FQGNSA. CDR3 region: CASSSVALAEITGELFF. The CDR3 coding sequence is TGTGCCAGCAGTTCGGTAGCGCTAGCGGAAATTACCGGGGAGCTGTTTTTT.

CDR3 sequence reads: CASSRQPSNQPQHF. The CDR3 DNA reads TGTGCCAGCAGTAGACAGCCTAGCAATCAGCCCCAGCATTTT. V usage is TRBV6-5 and J usage is TRBJ1-5; D might be TRBD1 (5 bases). Looked up from germline, CDR1 is MNHEY and CDR2 is SVGAGI. The CDR3 runs 14 residues. Between the trimmed V and J ends, which lost 5 bases and 0 bases, there was a span of 8 bases.

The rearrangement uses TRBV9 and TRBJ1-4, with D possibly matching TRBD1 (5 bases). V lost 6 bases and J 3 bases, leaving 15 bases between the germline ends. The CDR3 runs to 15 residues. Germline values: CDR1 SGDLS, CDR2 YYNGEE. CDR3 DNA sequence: TGTGCCAGCACCAGGGACGGGGGGGCTAATGAAAAACTGTTTTTT. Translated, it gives CASTRDGGANEKLFF.

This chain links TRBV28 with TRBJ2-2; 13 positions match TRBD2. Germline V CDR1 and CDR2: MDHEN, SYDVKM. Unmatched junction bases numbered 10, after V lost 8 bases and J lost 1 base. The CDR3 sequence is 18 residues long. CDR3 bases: TGTGCCAGCTCACGACCGGGACTAGCGGGGAAGAACACCGGGGAGCTGTTTTTT. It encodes CASSRPGLAGKNTGELFF. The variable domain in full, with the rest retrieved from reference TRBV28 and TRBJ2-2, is DVKVTQSSRYLVKRTGEKVFLECVQDMDHENMFWYRQDPGLGLRLIYFSYDVKMKEKGDIPEGYSVSREKKERFSLILESASTNQTSMYLCASSRPGLAGKNTGELFFGEGSRLTVL.

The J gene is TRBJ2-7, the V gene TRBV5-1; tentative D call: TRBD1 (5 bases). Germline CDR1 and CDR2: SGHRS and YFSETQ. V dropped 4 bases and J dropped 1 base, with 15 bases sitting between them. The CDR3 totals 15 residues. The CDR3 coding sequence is TGCGCCAGCAGCCCCCATAGTGCAGGGTCCTACGAGCAGTACTTC. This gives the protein CASSPHSAGSYEQYF.

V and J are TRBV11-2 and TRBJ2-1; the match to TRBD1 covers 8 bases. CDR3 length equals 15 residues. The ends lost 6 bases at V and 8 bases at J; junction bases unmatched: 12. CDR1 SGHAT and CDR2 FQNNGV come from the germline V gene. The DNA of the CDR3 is TGTGCCAGCAGTTCTAAAGGGACAGGACAATATGAGCAGTTCTTC. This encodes CASSSKGTGQYEQFF.

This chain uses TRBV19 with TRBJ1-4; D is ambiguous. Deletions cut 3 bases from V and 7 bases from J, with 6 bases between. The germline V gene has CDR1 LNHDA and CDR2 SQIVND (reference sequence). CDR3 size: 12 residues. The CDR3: CASSMTVEKLFF. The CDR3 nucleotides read TGTGCCAGTAGTATGACTGTTGAAAAACTGTTTTTT.

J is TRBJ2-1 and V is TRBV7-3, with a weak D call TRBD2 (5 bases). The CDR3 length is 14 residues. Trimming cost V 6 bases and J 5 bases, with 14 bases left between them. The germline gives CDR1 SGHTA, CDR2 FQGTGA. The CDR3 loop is CASRLSGSDNEQFF. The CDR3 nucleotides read TGTGCCAGCAGGTTGAGCGGTTCGGACAATGAGCAGTTCTTC.

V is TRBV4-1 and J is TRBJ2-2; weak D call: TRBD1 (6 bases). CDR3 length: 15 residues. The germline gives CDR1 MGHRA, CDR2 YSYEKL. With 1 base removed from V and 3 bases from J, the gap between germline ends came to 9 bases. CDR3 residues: CASSQGRTDTGELFF. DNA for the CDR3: TGCGCCAGCAGCCAAGGAAGGACAGACACCGGGGAGCTGTTTTTT.

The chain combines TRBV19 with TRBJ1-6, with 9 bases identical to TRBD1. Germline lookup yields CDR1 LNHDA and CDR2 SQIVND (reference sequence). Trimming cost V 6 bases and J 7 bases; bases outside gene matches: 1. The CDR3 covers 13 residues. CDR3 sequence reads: CASSDRGNSPLHF. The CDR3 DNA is TGTGCCAGTAGCGACAGGGGGAATTCACCCCTCCACTTT.

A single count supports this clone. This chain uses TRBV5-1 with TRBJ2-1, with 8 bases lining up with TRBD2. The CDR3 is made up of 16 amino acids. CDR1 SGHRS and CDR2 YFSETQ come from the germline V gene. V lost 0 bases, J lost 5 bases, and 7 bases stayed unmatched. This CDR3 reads CASSLGPGRGNNEQFF. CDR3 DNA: TGCGCCAGCAGCTTGGGGCCCGGGAGGGGTAACAATGAGCAGTTCTTC.

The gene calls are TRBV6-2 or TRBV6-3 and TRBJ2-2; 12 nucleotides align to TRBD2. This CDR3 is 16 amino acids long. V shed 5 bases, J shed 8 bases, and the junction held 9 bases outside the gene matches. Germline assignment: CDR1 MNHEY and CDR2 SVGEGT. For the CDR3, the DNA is TGTGCCAGCAGTCTGGGACTAGCGGGCGTGCTTGGGGAGCTGTTTTTT. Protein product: CASSLGLAGVLGELFF.

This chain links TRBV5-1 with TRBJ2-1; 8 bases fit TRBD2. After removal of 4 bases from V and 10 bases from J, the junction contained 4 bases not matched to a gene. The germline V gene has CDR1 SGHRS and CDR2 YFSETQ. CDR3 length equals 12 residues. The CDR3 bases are TGCGCCAGCAGCCAGCGGGAGCAGGAGCAGTTCTTC. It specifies CASSQREQEQFF.

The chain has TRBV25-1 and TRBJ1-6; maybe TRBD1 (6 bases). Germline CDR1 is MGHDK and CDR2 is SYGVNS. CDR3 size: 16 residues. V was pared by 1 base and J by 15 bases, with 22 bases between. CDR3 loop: CASSELRTEQPLGLHF. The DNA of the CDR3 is TGTGCCAGCAGTGAATTGAGGACAGAACAACCTCTAGGCCTCCACTTT.

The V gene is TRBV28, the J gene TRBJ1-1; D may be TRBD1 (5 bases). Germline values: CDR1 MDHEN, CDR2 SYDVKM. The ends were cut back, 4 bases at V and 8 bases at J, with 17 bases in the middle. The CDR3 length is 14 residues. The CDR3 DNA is TGTGCCAGCAGTTCCCCCATACAGGTGTCAGAAGCTTTCTTT. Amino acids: CASSSPIQVSEAFF.

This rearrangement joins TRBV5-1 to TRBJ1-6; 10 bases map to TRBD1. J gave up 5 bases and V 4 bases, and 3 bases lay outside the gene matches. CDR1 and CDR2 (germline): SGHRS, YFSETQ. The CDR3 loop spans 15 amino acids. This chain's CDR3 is CASSRDRGNNSPLHF. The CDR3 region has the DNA TGCGCCAGCAGCAGGGACAGGGGCAATAATTCACCCCTCCACTTT.

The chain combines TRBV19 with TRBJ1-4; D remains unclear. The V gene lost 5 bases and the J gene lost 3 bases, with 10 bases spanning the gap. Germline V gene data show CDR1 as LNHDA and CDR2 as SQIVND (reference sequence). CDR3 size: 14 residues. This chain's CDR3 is CASSFGLANEKLFF. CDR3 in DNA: TGTGCCAGTAGTTTCGGACTGGCTAATGAAAAACTGTTTTTT.

The CDR3 region has the DNA TGTGCCACCAGTGACCCTCCTACTAGCAATGAGCAGTTCTTC. Translated, it gives CATSDPPTSNEQFF. The genes are TRBV24-1 and TRBJ2-1; possible D gene TRBD2, 5 bases. The V and J ends lost 4 bases and 6 bases respectively, with 12 bases between them. CDR3 length: 14 residues. The germline CDR1 and CDR2 sequences are KGHDR and SFDVKD.

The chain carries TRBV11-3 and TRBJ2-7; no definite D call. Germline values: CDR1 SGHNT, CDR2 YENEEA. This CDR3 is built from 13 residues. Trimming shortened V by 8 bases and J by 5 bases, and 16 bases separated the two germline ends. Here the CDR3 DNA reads TGTGCCAGCTCCCGCCTGAGTCCCCACGAGCAGTACTTC. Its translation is CASSRLSPHEQYF.

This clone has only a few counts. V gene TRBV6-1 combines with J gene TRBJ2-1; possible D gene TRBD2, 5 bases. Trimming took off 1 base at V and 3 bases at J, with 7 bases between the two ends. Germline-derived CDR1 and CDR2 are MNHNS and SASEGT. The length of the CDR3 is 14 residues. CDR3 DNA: TGTGCCAGCAGTGAAGACCGGGACTACAATGAGCAGTTCTTC. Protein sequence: CASSEDRDYNEQFF.

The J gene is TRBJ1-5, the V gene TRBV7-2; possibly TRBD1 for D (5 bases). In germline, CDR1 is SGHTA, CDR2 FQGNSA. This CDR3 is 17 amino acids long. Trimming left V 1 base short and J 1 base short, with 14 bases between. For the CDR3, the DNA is TGTGCCAGCAGCTTAGGCAACGTAGGGGTCAGCAATCAGCCCCAGCATTTT. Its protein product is CASSLGNVGVSNQPQHF.

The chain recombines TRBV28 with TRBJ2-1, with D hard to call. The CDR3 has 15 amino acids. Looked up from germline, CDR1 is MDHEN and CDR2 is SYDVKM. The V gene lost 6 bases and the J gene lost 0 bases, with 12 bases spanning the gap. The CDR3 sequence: CASSTTPDSYNEQFF. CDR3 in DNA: TGTGCCAGCAGCACTACACCCGACTCCTACAATGAGCAGTTCTTC.

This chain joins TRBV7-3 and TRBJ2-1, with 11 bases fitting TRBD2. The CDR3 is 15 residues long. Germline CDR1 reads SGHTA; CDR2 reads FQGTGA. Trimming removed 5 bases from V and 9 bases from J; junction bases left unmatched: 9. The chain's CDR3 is CASSLLAGVFSEQFF. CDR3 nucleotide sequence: TGTGCCAGCAGCCTACTAGCGGGAGTTTTCAGTGAGCAGTTCTTC.

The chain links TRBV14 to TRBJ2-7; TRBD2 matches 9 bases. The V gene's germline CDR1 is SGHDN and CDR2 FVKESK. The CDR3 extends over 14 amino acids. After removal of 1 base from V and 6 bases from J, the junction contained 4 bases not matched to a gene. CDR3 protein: CASSQVPTSGEQYF. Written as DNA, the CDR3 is TGTGCCAGCAGCCAAGTACCGACTAGCGGCGAGCAGTACTTC. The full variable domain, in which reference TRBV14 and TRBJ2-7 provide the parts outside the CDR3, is EAGVTQFPSHSVIEKGQTVTLRCDPISGHDNLYWYRRVMGKEIKFLLHFVKESKQDESGMPNNRFLAERTGGTYSTLKVQPAELEDSGVYFCASSQVPTSGEQYFGPGTRLTVT.

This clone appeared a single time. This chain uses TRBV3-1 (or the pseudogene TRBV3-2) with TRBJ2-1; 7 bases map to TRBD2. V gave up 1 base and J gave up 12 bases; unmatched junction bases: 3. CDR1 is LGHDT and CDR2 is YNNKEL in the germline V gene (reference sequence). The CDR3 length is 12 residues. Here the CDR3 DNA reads TGTGCCAGCAGCCAAGTCACTAGCGCGCAGTTCTTC. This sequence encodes CASSQVTSAQFF.

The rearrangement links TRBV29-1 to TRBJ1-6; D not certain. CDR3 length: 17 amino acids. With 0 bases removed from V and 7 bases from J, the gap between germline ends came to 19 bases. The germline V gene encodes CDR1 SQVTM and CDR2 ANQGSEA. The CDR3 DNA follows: TGCAGCGTTGAAGATCGACGGAGCCTACTCTGGAATTCACCCCTCCACTTT. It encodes CSVEDRRSLLWNSPLHF.

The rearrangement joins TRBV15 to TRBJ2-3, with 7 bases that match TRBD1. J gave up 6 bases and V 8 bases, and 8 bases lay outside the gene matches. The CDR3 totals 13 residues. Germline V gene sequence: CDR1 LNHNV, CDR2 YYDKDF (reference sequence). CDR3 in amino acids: CATLDRAWDTQYF. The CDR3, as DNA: TGTGCCACCCTAGACAGGGCGTGGGATACGCAGTATTTT.